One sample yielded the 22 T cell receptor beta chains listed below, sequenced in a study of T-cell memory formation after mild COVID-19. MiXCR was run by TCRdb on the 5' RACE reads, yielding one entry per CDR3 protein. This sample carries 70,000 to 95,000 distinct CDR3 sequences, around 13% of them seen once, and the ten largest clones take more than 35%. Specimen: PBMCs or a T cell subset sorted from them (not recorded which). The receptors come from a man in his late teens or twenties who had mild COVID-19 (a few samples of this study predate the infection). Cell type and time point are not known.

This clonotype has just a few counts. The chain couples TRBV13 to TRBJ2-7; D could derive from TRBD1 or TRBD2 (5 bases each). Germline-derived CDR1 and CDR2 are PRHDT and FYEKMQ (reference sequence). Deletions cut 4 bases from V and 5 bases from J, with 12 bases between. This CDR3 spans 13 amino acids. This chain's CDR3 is CASSSLGDHEQYV. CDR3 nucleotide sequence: TGTGCCAGCAGCTCCTTGGGGGACCACGAGCAGTACGTC.

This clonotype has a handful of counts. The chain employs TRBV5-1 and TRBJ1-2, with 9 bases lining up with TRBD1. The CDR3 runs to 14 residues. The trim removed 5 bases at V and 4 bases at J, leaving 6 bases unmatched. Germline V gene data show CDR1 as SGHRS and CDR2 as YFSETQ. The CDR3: CASRPTGGGYGYTF. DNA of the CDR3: TGCGCCAGCAGGCCAACAGGGGGCGGCTATGGCTACACCTTC.

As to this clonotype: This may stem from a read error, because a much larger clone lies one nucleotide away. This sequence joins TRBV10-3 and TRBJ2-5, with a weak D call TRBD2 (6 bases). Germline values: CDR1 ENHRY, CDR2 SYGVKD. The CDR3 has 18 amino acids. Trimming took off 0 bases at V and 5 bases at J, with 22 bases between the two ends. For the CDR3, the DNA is TGTGCCATCAGTGAGTCCGCCTTCGGAGGGGAGATCCACGAGACCCAGTACTTC. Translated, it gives CAISESAFGGEIHETQYF.

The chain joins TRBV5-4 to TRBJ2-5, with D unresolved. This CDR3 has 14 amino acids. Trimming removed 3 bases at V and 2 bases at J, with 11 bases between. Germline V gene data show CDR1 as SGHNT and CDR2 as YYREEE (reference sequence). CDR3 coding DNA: TGTGCCAGCAGCTATACGACGGAGCAAGAGACCCAGTACTTC. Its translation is CASSYTTEQETQYF.

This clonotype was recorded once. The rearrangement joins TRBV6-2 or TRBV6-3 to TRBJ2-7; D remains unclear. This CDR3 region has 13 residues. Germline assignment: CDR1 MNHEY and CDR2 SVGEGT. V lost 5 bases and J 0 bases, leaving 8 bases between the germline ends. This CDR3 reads CASSSDISYEQYF. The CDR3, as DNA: TGTGCCAGCAGTAGTGACATCTCCTACGAGCAGTACTTC.

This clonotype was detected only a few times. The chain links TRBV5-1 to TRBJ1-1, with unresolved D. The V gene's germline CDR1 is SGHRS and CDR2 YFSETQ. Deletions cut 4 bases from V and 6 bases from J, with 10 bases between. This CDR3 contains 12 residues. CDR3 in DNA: TGCGCCAGCAGCCCTGGGCTCGCTGAAGCTTTCTTT. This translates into CASSPGLAEAFF. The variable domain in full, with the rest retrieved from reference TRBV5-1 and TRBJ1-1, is KAGVTQTPRYLIKTRGQQVTLSCSPISGHRSVSWYQQTPGQGLQFLFEYFSETQRNKGNFPGRFSGRQFSNSRSEMNVSTLELGDSALYLCASSPGLAEAFFGQGTRLTVV.

The CDR3 region is CDSRDARGRNEQFF. The CDR3 nucleotides read TGTGACTCTAGAGACGCGCGGGGTCGGAATGAGCAGTTCTTC. The V call is TRBV7-2, the J call TRBJ2-1, with D possibly matching TRBD2 (6 bases). The CDR3 runs to 14 residues. Germline V CDR1 and CDR2: SGHTA, FQGNSA.

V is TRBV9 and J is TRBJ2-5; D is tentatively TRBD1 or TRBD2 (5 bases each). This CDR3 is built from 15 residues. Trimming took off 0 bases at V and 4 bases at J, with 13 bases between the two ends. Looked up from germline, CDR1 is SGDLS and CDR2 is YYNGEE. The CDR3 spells CASSVGGENGETQYF. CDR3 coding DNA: TGTGCCAGCAGCGTAGGAGGGGAGAATGGAGAGACCCAGTACTTC.

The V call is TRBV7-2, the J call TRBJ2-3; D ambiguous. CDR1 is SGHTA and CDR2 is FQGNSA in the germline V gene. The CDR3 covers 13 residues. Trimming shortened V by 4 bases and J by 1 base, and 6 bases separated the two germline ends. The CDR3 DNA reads TGTGCCAGCAGCTCGCCACGCACAGATACGCAGTATTTT. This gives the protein CASSSPRTDTQYF.

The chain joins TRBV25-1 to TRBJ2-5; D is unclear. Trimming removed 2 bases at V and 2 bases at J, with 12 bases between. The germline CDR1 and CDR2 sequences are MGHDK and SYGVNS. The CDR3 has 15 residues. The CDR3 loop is CASSETGSHQETQYF. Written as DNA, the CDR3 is TGTGCCAGCAGTGAAACGGGCAGCCATCAAGAGACCCAGTACTTC.

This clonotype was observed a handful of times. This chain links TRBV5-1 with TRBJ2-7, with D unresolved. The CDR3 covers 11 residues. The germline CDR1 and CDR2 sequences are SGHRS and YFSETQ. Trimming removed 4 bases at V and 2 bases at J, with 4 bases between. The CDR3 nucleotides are TGCGCCAGCAGCGGAACCTACGAGCAGTACTTC. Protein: CASSGTYEQYF.

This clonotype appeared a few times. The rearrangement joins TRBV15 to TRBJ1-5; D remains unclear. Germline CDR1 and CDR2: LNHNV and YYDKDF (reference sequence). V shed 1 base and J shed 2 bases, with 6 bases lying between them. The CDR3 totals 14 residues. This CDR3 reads CATSRGDGNQPQHF. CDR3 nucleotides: TGTGCCACCAGCAGAGGGGATGGCAATCAGCCCCAGCATTTT.

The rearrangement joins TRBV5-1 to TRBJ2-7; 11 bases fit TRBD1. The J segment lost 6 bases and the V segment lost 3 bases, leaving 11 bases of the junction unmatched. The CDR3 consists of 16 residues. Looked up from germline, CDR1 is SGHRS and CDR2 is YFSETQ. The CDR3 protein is CASSSTRDRGVLEQYF. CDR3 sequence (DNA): TGCGCCAGCAGCTCTACCAGGGACAGGGGGGTCCTCGAGCAGTACTTC.

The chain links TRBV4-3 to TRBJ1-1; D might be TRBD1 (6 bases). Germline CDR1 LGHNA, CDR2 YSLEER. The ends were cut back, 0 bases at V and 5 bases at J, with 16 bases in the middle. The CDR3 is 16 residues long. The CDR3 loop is CASSQDSRGVFTEAFF. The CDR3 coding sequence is TGCGCCAGCAGCCAAGATTCTAGGGGGGTGTTTACTGAAGCTTTCTTT.

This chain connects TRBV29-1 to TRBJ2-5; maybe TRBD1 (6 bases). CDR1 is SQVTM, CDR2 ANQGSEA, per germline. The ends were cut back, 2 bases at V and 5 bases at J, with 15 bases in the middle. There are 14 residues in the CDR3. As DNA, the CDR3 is TGCAGCGTTGAAACCATCAGGGGATTCGAGACCCAGTACTTC. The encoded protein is CSVETIRGFETQYF.

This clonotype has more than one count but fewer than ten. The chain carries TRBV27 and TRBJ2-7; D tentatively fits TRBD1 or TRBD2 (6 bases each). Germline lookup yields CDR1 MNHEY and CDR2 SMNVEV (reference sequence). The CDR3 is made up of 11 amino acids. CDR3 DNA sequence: TGTGCGGAGGGGGGCAGCTACGAGCAGTACTTC. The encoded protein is CAEGGSYEQYF.

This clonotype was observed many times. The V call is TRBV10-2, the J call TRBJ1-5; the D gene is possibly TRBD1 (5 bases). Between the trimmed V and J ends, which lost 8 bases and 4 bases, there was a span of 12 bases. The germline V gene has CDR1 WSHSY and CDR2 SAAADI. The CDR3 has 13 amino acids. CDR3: CASGGGINQPQHF. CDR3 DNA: TGCGCCAGCGGGGGGGGGATAAATCAGCCCCAGCATTTT.

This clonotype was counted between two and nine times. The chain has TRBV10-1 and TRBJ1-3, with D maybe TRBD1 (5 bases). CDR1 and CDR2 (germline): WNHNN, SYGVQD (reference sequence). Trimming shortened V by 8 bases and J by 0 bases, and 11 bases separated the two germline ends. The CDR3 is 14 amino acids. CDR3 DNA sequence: TGCGCCAGCCAGCCCGGGACCTCTGGAAACACCATATATTTT. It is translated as CASQPGTSGNTIYF.

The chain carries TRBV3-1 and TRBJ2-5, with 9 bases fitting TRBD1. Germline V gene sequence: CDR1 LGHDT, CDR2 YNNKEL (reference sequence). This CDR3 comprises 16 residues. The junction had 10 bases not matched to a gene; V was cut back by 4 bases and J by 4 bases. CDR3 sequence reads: CASSPISTGGVETQYF. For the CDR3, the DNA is TGTGCCAGCAGCCCCATTTCCACAGGGGGCGTAGAGACCCAGTACTTC.

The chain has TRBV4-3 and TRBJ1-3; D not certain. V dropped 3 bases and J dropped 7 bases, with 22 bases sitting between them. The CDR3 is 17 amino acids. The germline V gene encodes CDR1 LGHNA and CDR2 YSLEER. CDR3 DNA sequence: TGCGCCAGCAGCCAGCTACTGCAGCAGTCTCTAGGGAACACCATATATTTT. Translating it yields CASSQLLQQSLGNTIYF.

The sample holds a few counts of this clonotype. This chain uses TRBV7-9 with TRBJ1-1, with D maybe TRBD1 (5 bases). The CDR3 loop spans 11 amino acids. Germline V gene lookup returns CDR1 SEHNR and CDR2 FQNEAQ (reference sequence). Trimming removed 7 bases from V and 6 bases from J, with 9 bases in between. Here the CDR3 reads CASTEGSEAFF. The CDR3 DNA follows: TGTGCCAGCACGGAGGGGTCTGAAGCTTTCTTT.

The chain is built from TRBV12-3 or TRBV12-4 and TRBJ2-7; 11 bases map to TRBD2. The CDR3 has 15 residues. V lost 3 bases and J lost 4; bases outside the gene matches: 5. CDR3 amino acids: CASSLLRLAGYEQYF. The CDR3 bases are TGTGCCAGCAGTTTGTTGAGACTAGCGGGATACGAGCAGTACTTC.